These T cell receptor beta chains were read from a single sample in a study of T cell responses to AZD1222 COVID-19 vaccine. Using immunoSEQ multiplex PCR, the repertoire was profiled, and TCRdb retains in-frame clones only, with some absent. In the table there are approximately 220,000 clones, 85% to 95% of which are singletons. The sequenced sample was peripheral blood, obtained on day 0 of MenACWY control vaccination. Every receptor here comes from an adult in good health. CDR3s include the opening cysteine and the closing phenylalanine or tryptophan. The D gene is left open where the match is weak. Where a row states a size, it is once, few, many or the class of an expanded clone; other rows omit it.

CDR3 DNA: TGTGCCAGCAGCGGATCCGGGACATCAATGAACTATGGCTACACCTTC; CDR3 protein: CASSGSGTSMNYGYTF; D gene: .; clone size: .; J gene: TRBJ1-2; V gene: TRBV5-4
CDR3 DNA: TGTGCCAGCAGTGAAATTGGGGGGGATTACAATGAGCAGTTCTTC; CDR3 protein: CASSEIGGDYNEQFF; D gene: TRBD2; clone size: .; J gene: TRBJ2-1; V gene: TRBV2
CDR3 DNA: TGTGCCAGCACCTCTCCGGGACAGAGGAGGCAAGAGACCCAGTACTTC; CDR3 protein: CASTSPGQRRQETQYF; D gene: TRBD1; clone size: .; J gene: TRBJ2-5; V gene: TRBV5-4
CDR3 DNA: TGTGCCGGATGGACCCCCGGGAGCAATCAGCCCCAGCATTTT; CDR3 protein: CAGWTPGSNQPQHF; D gene: .; clone size: .; J gene: TRBJ1-5; V gene: TRBV6-5
CDR3 DNA: TGTGCCAGCAGCTTAGCAGGGATCAATCAGCCCCAGCATTTT; CDR3 protein: CASSLAGINQPQHF; D gene: .; clone size: .; J gene: TRBJ1-5; V gene: TRBV11-2
CDR3 DNA: TGTGCCAGCAGCGTAGCTGAGGGGTCACCCCTCCACTTT; CDR3 protein: CASSVAEGSPLHF; D gene: .; clone size: .; J gene: TRBJ1-6; V gene: TRBV9
CDR3 DNA: TGTGCCAGTAGCCCCTCCACACTGCTCAGGGGGATCTACGAGCAGTACTTC; CDR3 protein: CASSPSTLLRGIYEQYF; D gene: TRBD1; clone size: .; J gene: TRBJ2-7; V gene: TRBV19
CDR3 DNA: TGTGCCAGCAGCTCGGGACAGGGGGGAGGACAGCCCCAGCATTTT; CDR3 protein: CASSSGQGGGQPQHF; D gene: TRBD1; clone size: .; J gene: TRBJ1-5; V gene: TRBV7-3
CDR3 DNA: TGTGCCATCAGTGAGCGGAGCGGGGGGTTCTCCTACGAGCAGTACTTC; CDR3 protein: CAISERSGGFSYEQYF; D gene: TRBD2; clone size: .; J gene: TRBJ2-7; V gene: TRBV10-3
CDR3 DNA: TGTGCCAGCAGTCTCGACGGGAACTATGGCTACACCTTC; CDR3 protein: CASSLDGNYGYTF; D gene: .; clone size: .; J gene: TRBJ1-2; V gene: TRBV6-2/TRBV6-3
CDR3 DNA: TGTGCCAGCAGCTTCAATACCGGGGAGCTGTTTTTT; CDR3 protein: CASSFNTGELFF; D gene: .; clone size: .; J gene: TRBJ2-2; V gene: TRBV11-1
CDR3 DNA: TGTGCCAGCAGTTACTCGAGACAGACTAATCAGCCCCAGCATTTT; CDR3 protein: CASSYSRQTNQPQHF; D gene: .; clone size: .; J gene: TRBJ1-5; V gene: TRBV6-5
CDR3 DNA: TGTGCCAGCAGCTTCGGACAGGGAGTAGACACCATATATTTT; CDR3 protein: CASSFGQGVDTIYF; D gene: TRBD1; clone size: .; J gene: TRBJ1-3; V gene: TRBV7-2
CDR3 DNA: TGCAGTGCTAGAGAGTTGGGGAGAGCTTTCTTT; CDR3 protein: CSARELGRAFF; D gene: .; clone size: .; J gene: TRBJ1-1; V gene: TRBV20-1
CDR3 DNA: TGTGCCAGCAGTTATGGGAGACAGGGAGGGGATGGCTACACCTTC; CDR3 protein: CASSYGRQGGDGYTF; D gene: TRBD1; clone size: .; J gene: TRBJ1-2; V gene: TRBV6-5
CDR3 DNA: TGTGCCAGCAGCCAACTTCCGGGAAGGACTGAAGCTTTCTTT; CDR3 protein: CASSQLPGRTEAFF; D gene: .; clone size: .; J gene: TRBJ1-1; V gene: TRBV3-1/TRBV3-2
CDR3 DNA: TGTGCCAGCTCACCAGGGGACAGTCAATTCTCTGGGGCCAACGTCCTGACTTTC; CDR3 protein: CASSPGDSQFSGANVLTF; D gene: TRBD1; clone size: .; J gene: TRBJ2-6; V gene: TRBV18
CDR3 DNA: TGTGCCAGCAGTTTATCCAACTATGGCTACACCTTC; CDR3 protein: CASSLSNYGYTF; D gene: .; clone size: .; J gene: TRBJ1-2; V gene: TRBV28
CDR3 DNA: TGCGCCAGCAGCTTGTCCCCAGCCTCCCGTGAGACCCAGTACTTC; CDR3 protein: CASSLSPASRETQYF; D gene: .; clone size: few; J gene: TRBJ2-5; V gene: TRBV5-1
CDR3 DNA: TGTGCCAGCAGCTTTCGACAGGGTGCGGGGGACATTCAGTACTTC; CDR3 protein: CASSFRQGAGDIQYF; D gene: .; clone size: .; J gene: TRBJ2-4; V gene: TRBV3-1/TRBV3-2
CDR3 DNA: TGTGCCAGCAGTGTAACCGGGACAGGGGGGCGAGGCTACACCTTC; CDR3 protein: CASSVTGTGGRGYTF; D gene: TRBD1; clone size: .; J gene: TRBJ1-2; V gene: TRBV2
CDR3 DNA: TGTGCCAGCAGCGCGGGACAGGGGCCCCTCTCCTACGAGCAGTACTTC; CDR3 protein: CASSAGQGPLSYEQYF; D gene: TRBD1; clone size: .; J gene: TRBJ2-7; V gene: TRBV9
CDR3 DNA: TGTGCCAGTAGTATTACCCTACAGGGGAGAGGGTCACCCCTCCACTTT; CDR3 protein: CASSITLQGRGSPLHF; D gene: TRBD1; clone size: .; J gene: TRBJ1-6; V gene: TRBV19
CDR3 DNA: TGCGCCAGCAGCGAGCTAGCGGGGGGAACCTACGAGCAGTACTTC; CDR3 protein: CASSELAGGTYEQYF; D gene: TRBD2; clone size: .; J gene: TRBJ2-7; V gene: TRBV5-1